These 8 T cell receptor beta chains originate from one sample sequenced in a study of blood T cells in healthy people across ages. PCR was performed a second time for about 7 to 12 cycles using a sample-barcoded 5' primer and a J-beta primer mix. TCRdb reprocessed the 5' RACE reads via MiXCR and lists one record per CDR3 protein. The sample yields 1.5 million to 2 million distinct CDR3 sequences, about 30% seen once. Sample: blood. The receptors stem from a woman between 25 and 40 years old in good health.

V and J are TRBV6-2 or TRBV6-3 and TRBJ2-7; 13 positions agree with TRBD2. The germline V gene has CDR1 MNHEY and CDR2 SVGEGT. With 6 bases clipped from V and 4 bases from J, the junction kept 6 bases outside the gene matches. CDR3 size: 15 residues. The CDR3, as DNA: TGTGCCAGCAGACTGGGGACTAGCGGGACGTACGAGCAGTACTTC. Amino acids: CASRLGTSGTYEQYF.

This chain links TRBV2 with TRBJ2-5; D is ambiguous. There are 14 residues in the CDR3. Per germline, CDR1 SNHLY and CDR2 FYNNEI. V was cut by 1 base and J by 0 bases, with 6 bases left in between. CDR3 amino acids: CASSEGSNQETQYF. Here the CDR3 DNA reads TGTGCCAGCAGTGAAGGGAGTAACCAAGAGACCCAGTACTTC. Variable domain in full (rest from reference TRBV2 and TRBJ2-5): EPEVTQTPSHQVTQMGQEVILRCVPISNHLYFYWYRQILGQKVEFLVSFYNNEISEKSEIFDDQFSVERPDGSNFTLKIRSTKLEDSAMYFCASSEGSNQETQYFGPGTRLLVL.

The gene calls are TRBV3-1 and TRBJ1-2, with a weak D call TRBD1 (6 bases). V lost 5 bases, J lost 7 bases, and 14 bases lay in between. Germline lookup yields CDR1 LGHDT and CDR2 YNNKEL (reference sequence). The CDR3 is 13 amino acids. As DNA, the CDR3 is TGTGCCAGCAGCTGGACAGACCTATCTGGCTACACCTTC. Protein product: CASSWTDLSGYTF.

This clonotype was observed a handful of times. The rearrangement uses TRBV29-1 and TRBJ1-1, with D hard to call. Looked up from germline, CDR1 is SQVTM and CDR2 is ANQGSEA. Trimming removed 8 bases from V and 4 bases from J, with 8 bases in between. The CDR3 covers 10 residues. CDR3 loop: CSFGSTEAFF. CDR3 DNA sequence: TGCAGCTTCGGAAGCACTGAAGCTTTCTTT. Full variable domain (rest looked up from reference TRBV29-1 and TRBJ1-1): SAVISQKPSRDICQRGTSLTIQCQVDSQVTMMFWYRQQPGQSLTLIATANQGSEATYESGFVIDKFPISRPNLTFSTLTVSNMSPEDSSIYLCSFGSTEAFFGQGTRLTVV.

This clonotype was observed a handful of times. The chain couples TRBV12-3 or TRBV12-4 to TRBJ1-4, with 9 bases that match TRBD1. This CDR3 contains 15 residues. The V segment lost 5 bases and the J segment 4 bases; nucleotides outside the gene matches: 5. The CDR3 sequence: CASSANRGRNEKLFF. CDR3 nucleotide sequence: TGTGCCAGCAGTGCGAACAGGGGGCGTAATGAAAAACTGTTTTTT.

This clonotype was observed a handful of times. Compared with germline, one end of the junction differs, possibly owing to a read error. This chain connects TRBV7-9 to TRBJ2-4; TRBD1 matches at 8 bases. This CDR3 spans 15 amino acids. In germline, CDR1 is SEHNR, CDR2 FQNEAQ (reference sequence). The CDR3 loop reads CTSSGGTGEENIQYF. The CDR3 coding sequence is TGTACCAGCAGCGGAGGGACAGGAGAAGAAAACATTCAGTACTTC.

This clonotype occurred a few times. V and J are TRBV7-3 and TRBJ2-1; tentatively, D is TRBD2 (7 bases). Germline V lookup: CDR1 SGHTA, CDR2 FQGTGA. Trimming removed 0 bases from V and 6 bases from J, with 12 bases in between. CDR3 length: 15 amino acids. The CDR3 bases are TGTGCCAGCAGCTTAACGGGGGGGCCCGGCAATGAGCAGTTCTTC. It translates to CASSLTGGPGNEQFF. Together with reference TRBV7-3 and TRBJ2-1, the CDR3 gives the full variable domain: GAGVSQTPSNKVTEKGKYVELRCDPISGHTALYWYRQSLGQGPEFLIYFQGTGAADDSGLPNDRFFAVRPEGSVSTLKIQRTERGDSAVYLCASSLTGGPGNEQFFGPGTRLTVL.

J is TRBJ1-4 and V is TRBV6-5; 8 bases match TRBD1. The germline V gene encodes CDR1 MNHEY and CDR2 SVGAGI. The CDR3 covers 16 residues. Losses at the gene ends were 4 bases for V and 2 bases for J; bases not matched to a gene: 6. The CDR3 loop is CASSFDRGSTNEKLFF. In DNA form, the CDR3 reads TGTGCCAGCAGTTTCGACAGGGGTAGCACTAATGAAAAACTGTTTTTT.